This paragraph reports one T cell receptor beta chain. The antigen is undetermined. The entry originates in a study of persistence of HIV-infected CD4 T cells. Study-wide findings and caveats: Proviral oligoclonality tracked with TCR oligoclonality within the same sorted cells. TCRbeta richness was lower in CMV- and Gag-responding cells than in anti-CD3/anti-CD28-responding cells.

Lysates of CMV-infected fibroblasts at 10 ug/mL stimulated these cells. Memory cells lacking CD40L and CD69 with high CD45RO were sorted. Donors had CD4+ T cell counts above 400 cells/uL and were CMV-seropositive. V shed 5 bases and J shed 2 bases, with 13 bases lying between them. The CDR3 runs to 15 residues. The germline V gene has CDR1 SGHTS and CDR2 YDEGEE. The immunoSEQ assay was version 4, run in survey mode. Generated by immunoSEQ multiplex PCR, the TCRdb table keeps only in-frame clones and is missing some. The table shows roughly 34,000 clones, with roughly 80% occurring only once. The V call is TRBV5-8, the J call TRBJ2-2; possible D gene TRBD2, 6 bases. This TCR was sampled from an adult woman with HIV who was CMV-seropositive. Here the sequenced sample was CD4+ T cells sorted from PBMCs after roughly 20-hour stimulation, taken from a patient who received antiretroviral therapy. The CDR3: CASSLAGLNTGELFF. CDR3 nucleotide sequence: TGTGCCAGCAGTCTCGCGGGGCTCAACACCGGGGAGCTGTTTTTT. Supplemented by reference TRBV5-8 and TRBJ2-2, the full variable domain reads EAGVTQSPTHLIKTRGQQATLRCSPISGHTSVYWYQQALGLGLQFLLWYDEGEERNRGNFPPRFSGRQFPNYSSELNVNALELEDSALYLCASSLAGLNTGELFFGEGSRLTVL.